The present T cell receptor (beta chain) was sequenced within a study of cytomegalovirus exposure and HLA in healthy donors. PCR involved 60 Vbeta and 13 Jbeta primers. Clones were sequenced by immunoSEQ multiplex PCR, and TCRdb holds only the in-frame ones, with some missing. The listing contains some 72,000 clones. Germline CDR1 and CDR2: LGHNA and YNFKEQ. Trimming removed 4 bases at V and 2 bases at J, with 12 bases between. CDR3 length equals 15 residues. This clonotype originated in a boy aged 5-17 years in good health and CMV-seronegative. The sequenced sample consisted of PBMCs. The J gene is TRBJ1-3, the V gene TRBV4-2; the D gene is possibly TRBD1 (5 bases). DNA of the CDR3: TGTGCCAGCAGCCTAGAACAGGTTACTGGAAACACCATATATTTT. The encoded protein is CASSLEQVTGNTIYF.